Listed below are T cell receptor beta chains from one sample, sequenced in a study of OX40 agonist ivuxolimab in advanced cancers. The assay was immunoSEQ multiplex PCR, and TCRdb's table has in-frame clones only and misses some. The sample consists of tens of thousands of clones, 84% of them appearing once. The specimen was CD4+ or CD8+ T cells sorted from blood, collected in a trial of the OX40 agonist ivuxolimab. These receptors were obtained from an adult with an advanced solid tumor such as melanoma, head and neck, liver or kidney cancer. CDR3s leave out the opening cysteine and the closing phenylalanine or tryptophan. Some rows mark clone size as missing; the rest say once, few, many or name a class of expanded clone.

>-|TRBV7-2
ASSKDRVGNQPQH
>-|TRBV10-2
ASSPRGHGTSGSNEQF
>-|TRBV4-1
ASSPSGAATNYGYT
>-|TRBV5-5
ASSSGGKSLNYGYT
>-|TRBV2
ASLGHFSSYEQY
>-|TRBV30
AWRMTGHLYEQY
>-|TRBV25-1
ASTGGGGYT
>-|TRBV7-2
ASSPQTGQLHKREQF
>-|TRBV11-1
ASSRYIGDEAF
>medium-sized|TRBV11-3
ASSSGGRGQETQY
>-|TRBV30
ARDSSSGNTIY